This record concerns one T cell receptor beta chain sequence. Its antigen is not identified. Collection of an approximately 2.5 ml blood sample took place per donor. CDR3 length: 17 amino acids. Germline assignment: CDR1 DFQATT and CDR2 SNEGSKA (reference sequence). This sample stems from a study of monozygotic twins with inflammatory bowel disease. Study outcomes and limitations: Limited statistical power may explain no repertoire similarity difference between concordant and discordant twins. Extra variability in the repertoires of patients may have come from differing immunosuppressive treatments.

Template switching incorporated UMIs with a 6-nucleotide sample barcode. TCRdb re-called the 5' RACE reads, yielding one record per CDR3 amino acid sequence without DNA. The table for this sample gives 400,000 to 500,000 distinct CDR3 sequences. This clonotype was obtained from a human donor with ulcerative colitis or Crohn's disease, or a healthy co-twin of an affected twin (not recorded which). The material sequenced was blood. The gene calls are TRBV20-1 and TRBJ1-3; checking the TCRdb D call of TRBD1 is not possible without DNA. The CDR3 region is CSARRTGGFLSGNTIYF.